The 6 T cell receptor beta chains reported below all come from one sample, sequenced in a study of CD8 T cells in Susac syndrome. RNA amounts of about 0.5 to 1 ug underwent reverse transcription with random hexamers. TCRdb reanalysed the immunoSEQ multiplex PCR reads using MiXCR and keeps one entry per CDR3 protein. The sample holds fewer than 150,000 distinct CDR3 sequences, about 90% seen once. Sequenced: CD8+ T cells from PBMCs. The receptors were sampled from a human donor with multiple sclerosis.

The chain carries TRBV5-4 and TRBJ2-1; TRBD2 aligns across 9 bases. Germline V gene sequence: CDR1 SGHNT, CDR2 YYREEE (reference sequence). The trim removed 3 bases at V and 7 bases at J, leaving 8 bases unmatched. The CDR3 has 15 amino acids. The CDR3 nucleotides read TGTGCCAGCAGCTCCCCGGATAGCGGGAGAAATGAGCAGTTCTTC. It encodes CASSSPDSGRNEQFF.

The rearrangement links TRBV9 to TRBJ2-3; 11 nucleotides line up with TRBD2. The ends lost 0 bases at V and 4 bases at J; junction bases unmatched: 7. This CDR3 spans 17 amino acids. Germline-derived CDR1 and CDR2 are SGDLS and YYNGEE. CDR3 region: CASSVEETSGMADTQYF. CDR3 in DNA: TGTGCCAGCAGCGTAGAGGAGACTAGCGGGATGGCAGATACGCAGTATTTT.

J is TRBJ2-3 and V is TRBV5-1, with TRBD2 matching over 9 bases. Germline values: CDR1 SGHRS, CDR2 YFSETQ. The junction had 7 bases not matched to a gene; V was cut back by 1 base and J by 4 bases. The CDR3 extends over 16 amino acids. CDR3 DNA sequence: TGCGCCAGCAGCTTGCAAGGCGGGGGGGAGGCAGATACGCAGTATTTT. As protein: CASSLQGGGEADTQYF.

For the CDR3, the DNA is TGCGCCAGCAGCCTTTCTGGAGGGTTTGGCGGGGAGCTGTTTTTT. Its protein is CASSLSGGFGGELFF. This chain uses TRBV4-1 with TRBJ2-2; possibly TRBD2 for D (6 bases). V was trimmed by 4 bases and J by 7 bases, leaving 16 bases between them. The CDR3 is made up of 15 amino acids. The V gene's germline CDR1 is MGHRA and CDR2 YSYEKL.

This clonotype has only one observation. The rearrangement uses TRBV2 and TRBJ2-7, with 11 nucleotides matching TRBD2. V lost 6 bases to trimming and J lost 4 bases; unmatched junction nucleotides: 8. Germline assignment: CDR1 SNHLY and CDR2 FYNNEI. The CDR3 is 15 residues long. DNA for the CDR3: TGTGCCAGCAGCGCCACCGGGACTAGCGGATACGAGCAGTACTTC. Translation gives CASSATGTSGYEQYF. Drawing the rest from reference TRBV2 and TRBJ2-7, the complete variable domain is EPEVTQTPSHQVTQMGQEVILRCVPISNHLYFYWYRQILGQKVEFLVSFYNNEISEKSEIFDDQFSVERPDGSNFTLKIRSTKLEDSAMYFCASSATGTSGYEQYFGPGTRLTVT.

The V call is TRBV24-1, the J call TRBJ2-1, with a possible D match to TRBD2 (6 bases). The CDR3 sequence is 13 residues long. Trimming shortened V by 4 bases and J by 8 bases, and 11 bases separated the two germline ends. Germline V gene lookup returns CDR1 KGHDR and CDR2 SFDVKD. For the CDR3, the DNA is TGTGCCACCAGTGAGATGTCGGGGGATGAGCAGTTCTTC. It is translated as CATSEMSGDEQFF.